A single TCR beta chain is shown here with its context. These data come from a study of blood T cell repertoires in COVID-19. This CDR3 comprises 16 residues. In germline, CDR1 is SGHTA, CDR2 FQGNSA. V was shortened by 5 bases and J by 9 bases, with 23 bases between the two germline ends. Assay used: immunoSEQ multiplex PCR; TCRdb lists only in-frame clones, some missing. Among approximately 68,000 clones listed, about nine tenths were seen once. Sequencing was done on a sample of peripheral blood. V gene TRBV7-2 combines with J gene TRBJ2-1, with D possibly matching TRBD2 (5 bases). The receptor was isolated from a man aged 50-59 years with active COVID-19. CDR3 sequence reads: CASSTGPRERSPEQFF. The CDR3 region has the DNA TGTGCCAGCAGCACCGGACCTCGGGAAAGGAGCCCTGAGCAGTTCTTC. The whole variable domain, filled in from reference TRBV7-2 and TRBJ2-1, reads GAGVSQSPSNKVTEKGKDVELRCDPISGHTALYWYRQSLGQGLEFLIYFQGNSAPDKSGLPSDRFSAERTGGSVSTLTIQRTQQEDSAVYLCASSTGPRERSPEQFFGPGTRLTVL.